The T cell receptor beta chain under discussion was sequenced for a study of shared clonotypes between healthy human individuals. Produced via immunoSEQ multiplex PCR; TCRdb's table is partial and in-frame only. The sample yields some 350,000 clones, approximately 79% seen once. Points from the study as a whole: Investigators expected sequencing depth to affect clonotype sharing among donors. Roughly 5.3% of naive CD4 clonotypes were common to a few donors. The study sampled only blood, and tissue repertoires likely differ. Across subsets, estimated richness was generally greater for naive than for memory populations.

Germline assignment: CDR1 MNHNS and CDR2 SASEGT. The CDR3 has 15 amino acids. Trimming cost V 2 bases and J 6 bases; bases outside gene matches: 7. This clone was detected only a few times. Antigen specificity is unknown. The chain employs TRBV6-1 and TRBJ2-7; TRBD1 matches at 10 bases. The sequenced material came from memory CD4+ T cells sorted from blood. Indicated subset: CD45RA-negative fraction. The receptor was isolated from a man younger than 40 in good health. CDR3 region: CASSEPGQGLFEQYF. DNA for the CDR3: TGTGCCAGCAGTGAACCGGGACAGGGGCTGTTCGAGCAGTACTTC.